The 32 T cell receptor beta chains below come from one sample, sequenced in a study of blood T cells in healthy people across ages. A J-beta primer mix and a sample-barcoded 5' primer were used in a second PCR of about 6 to 12 cycles. TCRdb re-called the 5' RACE reads through MiXCR, storing one row per CDR3 protein. The data hold about 560,000 distinct CDR3 sequences, with roughly a quarter observed a single time. This sample also belongs to another study, concerning T cells of mothers and their children.

Sequenced input: blood. The receptors stem from a boy younger than 10 in good health.

There are a few counts of this clonotype. The chain couples TRBV20-1 to TRBJ2-1; 7 bases are shared with TRBD1. The CDR3 runs 14 residues. CDR1 DFQATT and CDR2 SNEGSKA come from the germline V gene (reference sequence). V shed 6 bases and J 0 bases; nucleotides not matched to a gene: 5. The CDR3, as DNA: TGCAGTGCGGAAGCAGGGGGCTCCTACAATGAGCAGTTCTTC. Amino acid sequence: CSAEAGGSYNEQFF.

This clonotype was seen more than once but under ten times. This chain links TRBV5-1 with TRBJ2-7, with D perhaps being TRBD1 or TRBD2 (5 bases each). Trimming removed 2 bases at V and 7 bases at J, with 16 bases between. The V gene's germline CDR1 is SGHRS and CDR2 YFSETQ. There are 14 residues in the CDR3. CDR3 region: CASSFEGLAGEQYF. The CDR3 DNA reads TGCGCCAGCAGCTTCGAGGGGTTAGCCGGGGAGCAGTACTTC. The full variable domain, its missing parts supplied by reference TRBV5-1 and TRBJ2-7, is KAGVTQTPRYLIKTRGQQVTLSCSPISGHRSVSWYQQTPGQGLQFLFEYFSETQRNKGNFPGRFSGRQFSNSRSEMNVSTLELGDSALYLCASSFEGLAGEQYFGPGTRLTVT.

This clonotype was counted a few times. The chain has TRBV12-3 or TRBV12-4 and TRBJ1-1; D unresolved. The CDR3 spans 14 residues. V was pared by 3 bases and J by 1 base, with 9 bases between. CDR3 nucleotides: TGTGCCAGCAGTTTTTTGTCTGAGAACACTGAAGCTTTCTTT. Protein product: CASSFLSENTEAFF.

This clonotype was observed a handful of times. The V and J genes are TRBV20-1 and TRBJ2-1; weak D call: TRBD2 (5 bases). The tail of the sequence fits TRBJ2-5 better, so the J call may be wrong. The CDR3 sequence is 14 residues long. The germline gives CDR1 DFQATT, CDR2 SNEGSKA (reference sequence). The CDR3 DNA sequence: TGCAGTGCTAGCCGGGGATCTGGAAAAGAGACCCAGTACTTC. Translation gives CSASRGSGKETQYF.

The chain joins TRBV7-8 to TRBJ2-1; 14 positions match TRBD2. Losses at the gene ends were 5 bases for V and 9 bases for J; bases not matched to a gene: 3. The germline V gene encodes CDR1 SGHVS and CDR2 FQNEAQ. The CDR3 is 14 residues long. This CDR3 reads CASSAGLAGGEQFF. For the CDR3, the DNA is TGTGCCAGCAGCGCAGGACTAGCGGGGGGTGAGCAGTTCTTC.

This chain connects TRBV6-6 to TRBJ1-2; unclear D gene. This CDR3 contains 11 residues. Trimming pared 8 bases from V and 5 bases from J, leaving 9 bases between. Per germline, CDR1 MNHNY and CDR2 SVGAGI (reference sequence). Here the CDR3 DNA reads TGTGCCAGCGTCGGTTGGTATGGCTACACCTTC. It specifies CASVGWYGYTF.

The sample holds a few counts of this clonotype. The CDR3 nucleotides read TGTGCCAGCAGTCCCGAACAGGGGAGCAATCAGCCCCAGCATTTT. Translated, it gives CASSPEQGSNQPQHF. The chain uses TRBV12-3 or TRBV12-4 and TRBJ1-5; 7 positions agree with TRBD1. The ends lost 5 bases at V and 1 base at J; junction bases unmatched: 5. The CDR3 is 15 residues long.

The chain recombines TRBV5-1 with TRBJ2-1; D perhaps matches TRBD2 (5 bases). With the DNA end fitting TRBJ2-7 better, the J assignment may be wrong. This CDR3 comprises 11 residues. Germline-derived CDR1 and CDR2 are SGHRS and YFSETQ. CDR3 nucleotides: TGCGCCAGCACCCGGGACTACGAGCAGTACTTC. Translating gives CASTRDYEQYF.

The chain employs TRBV29-1 and TRBJ2-1; 7 nucleotides agree with TRBD2. CDR1 is SQVTM and CDR2 is ANQGSEA in the germline V gene. This CDR3 contains 11 residues. The J segment lost 7 bases and the V segment lost 8 bases, leaving 5 bases of the junction unmatched. The CDR3 reads CSCRTRNEQFF. Here the CDR3 DNA reads TGCAGCTGCCGGACTAGAAATGAGCAGTTCTTC.

This clonotype was detected a few times. This rearrangement joins TRBV5-1 to TRBJ2-3, with TRBD2 matching 10 bases. The V gene end was trimmed by 2 bases and the J gene end by 5 bases; junction bases not matched to a gene: 5. The germline CDR1 and CDR2 sequences are SGHRS and YFSETQ. The CDR3 has 15 amino acids. The CDR3 DNA follows: TGCGCCAGCAGCTTAAGCGGGAGGGCAATAGATACGCAGTATTTT. This codes for CASSLSGRAIDTQYF.

The gene calls are TRBV5-1 and TRBJ2-5; D remains unclear. Germline loops: CDR1 SGHRS, CDR2 YFSETQ. CDR3 length: 14 residues. The ends were cut back, 5 bases at V and 4 bases at J, with 15 bases in the middle. The chain's CDR3 is CASREGPARETQYF. The CDR3 DNA is TGCGCCAGCAGAGAAGGACCCGCGCGAGAGACCCAGTACTTC.

This clonotype occurred a few times. The chain uses TRBV5-1 and TRBJ1-4; no clear D. Germline values: CDR1 SGHRS, CDR2 YFSETQ. The V end was cut by 2 bases, the J end by 8 bases, with 10 bases between. The CDR3 is 13 residues long. CDR3 residues: CASSFSPREKLFF. CDR3 sequence (DNA): TGCGCCAGCAGCTTTTCCCCAAGGGAAAAACTGTTTTTT.

Many counts were recorded for this clonotype. This chain links TRBV12-3 or TRBV12-4 with TRBJ2-6; either TRBD1 or TRBD2 may fit D (6 bases each). With 2 bases removed from V and 2 bases from J, the gap between germline ends came to 10 bases. The CDR3 has 16 amino acids. CDR3 amino acids: CASSLNGGPGANVLTF. The CDR3 DNA reads as TGTGCCAGCAGTTTAAATGGGGGGCCTGGGGCCAACGTCCTGACTTTC.

This clonotype was seen a handful of times. This chain connects TRBV15 to TRBJ2-3; possibly TRBD2 for D (5 bases). The CDR3 is made up of 14 amino acids. Germline V gene lookup returns CDR1 LNHNV and CDR2 YYDKDF (reference sequence). V lost 5 bases, J lost 2 bases, and 11 bases lay in between. The CDR3 is CATSRPGNTDTQYF. CDR3 DNA sequence: TGTGCCACCAGCCGCCCGGGAAACACAGATACGCAGTATTTT. Full variable domain (outside the CDR3, taken from reference TRBV15 and TRBJ2-3): DAMVIQNPRYQVTQFGKPVTLSCSQTLNHNVMYWYQQKSSQAPKLLFHYYDKDFNNEADTPDNFQSRRPNTSFCFLDIRSPGLGDTAMYLCATSRPGNTDTQYFGPGTRLTVL.

CDR3 bases: TGCGCCAGCAGCTTGTGGCCTAGCGCGGATACGCAGTATTTT. As protein: CASSLWPSADTQYF. The chain employs TRBV5-1 and TRBJ2-3, with a possible D match to TRBD2 (6 bases). Trimming took off 1 base at V and 6 bases at J, with 12 bases between the two ends. Germline V gives CDR1 SGHRS, CDR2 YFSETQ. The CDR3 runs 14 residues.

V is TRBV6-2 or TRBV6-3 and J is TRBJ2-6; D is tentatively TRBD1 or TRBD2 (5 bases each). The V gene's germline CDR1 is MNHEY and CDR2 SVGEGT. The CDR3 totals 15 residues. Deletions cut 0 bases from V and 8 bases from J, with 11 bases between. CDR3 in amino acids: CASSYSGTFTNVLTF. For the CDR3, the DNA is TGTGCCAGCAGTTACTCCGGGACCTTTACCAACGTCCTGACTTTC.

A few counts support this clonotype. The V call is TRBV29-1, the J call TRBJ1-1; no definite D call. V lost 5 bases and J 4 bases, leaving 11 bases between the germline ends. This CDR3 spans 12 amino acids. Germline values: CDR1 SQVTM, CDR2 ANQGSEA. The CDR3 reads CSVFGGGTEAFF. In DNA form, the CDR3 reads TGCAGCGTTTTCGGTGGCGGCACTGAAGCTTTCTTT.

This clonotype turned up a few times. V usage is TRBV6-5 and J usage is TRBJ2-1, with TRBD2 identical over 9 bases. The CDR3 contains 15 residues. V lost 8 bases and J lost 4; bases outside the gene matches: 9. The germline V gene has CDR1 MNHEY and CDR2 SVGAGI. The CDR3 reads CASAYSGSGYNEQFF. In DNA, the CDR3 is TGTGCCAGCGCCTATAGCGGGAGTGGTTACAATGAGCAGTTCTTC.

Ten or more counts support this clonotype. The chain carries TRBV12-3 or TRBV12-4 and TRBJ1-3; no clear D. This CDR3 has 14 amino acids. V shed 3 bases and J shed 0 bases, with 6 bases lying between them. The CDR3 nucleotides read TGTGCCAGCAGTTTTAAGAGCTCTGGAAACACCATATATTTT. Translated, it gives CASSFKSSGNTIYF.

This clonotype was seen a handful of times. The rearrangement joins TRBV20-1 to TRBJ1-2, with TRBD1 as a possible D gene (6 bases). CDR3 length: 18 residues. Germline V lookup: CDR1 DFQATT, CDR2 SNEGSKA (reference sequence). V was cut by 3 bases and J by 5 bases, with 28 bases left in between. CDR3 in amino acids: CSASPQMGGGGQEYGYTF. CDR3 DNA sequence: TGCAGTGCTAGTCCCCAAATGGGGGGAGGGGGACAAGAATATGGCTACACCTTC.

This clonotype came up a few times. At one end the junction does not follow the germline gene, possibly because of a read error. The J gene is TRBJ2-6, the V gene TRBV14; D is uncertain. The CDR3 runs 15 residues. In germline, CDR1 is SGHDN, CDR2 FVKESK. The DNA of the CDR3 is TGTGCCAGCAGTCAAGGCGCCTCTGGGGCCAACGTCCTGACTTTC. It is translated as CASSQGASGANVLTF.

This clonotype was seen a handful of times. The genes are TRBV9 and TRBJ1-5; D perhaps matches TRBD1 (5 bases). The CDR3 is 14 amino acids. CDR1 is SGDLS, CDR2 YYNGEE, per germline. Trimming left V 3 bases short and J 6 bases short, with 13 bases between. CDR3 residues: CASSGGEVSQPQHF. As DNA, the CDR3 is TGTGCCAGCAGCGGAGGGGAGGTCAGTCAGCCCCAGCATTTT.

This sequence joins TRBV29-1 and TRBJ1-3; D is undetermined. The CDR3 extends over 14 amino acids. V shed 7 bases and J shed 3 bases, with 16 bases lying between them. CDR1 SQVTM and CDR2 ANQGSEA come from the germline V gene. The DNA for the CDR3 is TGCAGCGCACGGAGCGGCTCCAATGGAAACACCATATATTTT. It codes for CSARSGSNGNTIYF.

The chain is built from TRBV19 and TRBJ2-3; 7 bases line up with TRBD1. The CDR3 totals 12 residues. Looked up from germline, CDR1 is LNHDA and CDR2 is SQIVND (reference sequence). V trimming: 11 bases; J trimming: 2 bases; junction bases outside the gene matches: 4. CDR3 nucleotides: TGTGCCTCGACAGGGAACACAGATACGCAGTATTTT. It codes for CASTGNTDTQYF.

V usage is TRBV7-2 and J usage is TRBJ2-7, with TRBD1 matching over 10 bases. Germline V lookup: CDR1 SGHTA, CDR2 FQGNSA. V lost 3 bases, J lost 4 bases, and 3 bases stayed unmatched. CDR3 length: 14 amino acids. The CDR3 DNA reads TGTGCCAGCAGCTTGGACAGGGGGATATACGAGCAGTACTTC. This codes for CASSLDRGIYEQYF.

This clonotype showed up just a few times. This chain connects TRBV13 to TRBJ2-5; 8 bases map to TRBD2. CDR3 size: 15 residues. Germline trimming cut 5 bases from V and 4 bases from J; bases unmatched to any gene: 9. The germline gives CDR1 PRHDT, CDR2 FYEKMQ (reference sequence). In DNA, the CDR3 is TGTGCCAGCAGCCCAAGCGGGAGCCCCCCAGAGACCCAGTACTTC. Its translation: CASSPSGSPPETQYF.

The chain has TRBV6-2 or TRBV6-3 and TRBJ1-1; possibly TRBD1 for D (5 bases). Germline V gives CDR1 MNHEY, CDR2 SVGEGT. V shed 0 bases and J shed 1 base, with 12 bases lying between them. This CDR3 comprises 16 residues. The CDR3 nucleotides read TGTGCCAGCAGTTACTCCAAACTTGACAGGAACACTGAAGCTTTCTTT. Residues: CASSYSKLDRNTEAFF.

The rearrangement joins TRBV7-2 to TRBJ2-2; 8 bases line up with TRBD2. V was clipped by 5 bases and J by 5 bases; unmatched bases: 4. Germline V gene data show CDR1 as SGHTA and CDR2 as FQGNSA. The CDR3 has 14 amino acids. CDR3 in amino acids: CASSRLASTGELFF. For the CDR3, the DNA is TGTGCCAGCAGCCGACTAGCGTCTACCGGGGAGCTGTTTTTT.

The chain combines TRBV20-1 with TRBJ2-4; D is ambiguous. CDR3 size: 13 residues. The V gene lost 3 bases and the J gene lost 2 bases, with 8 bases spanning the gap. Germline CDR1 DFQATT, CDR2 SNEGSKA (reference sequence). The CDR3 loop reads CSASQASKNIQYF. In nucleotides, the CDR3 is TGCAGTGCTAGCCAAGCATCCAAAAACATTCAGTACTTC.

The chain links TRBV5-1 to TRBJ2-2; a weak D match, TRBD2 (6 bases). Germline values: CDR1 SGHRS, CDR2 YFSETQ. Deletions cut 1 base from V and 4 bases from J, with 14 bases between. The CDR3 is 16 residues long. For the CDR3, the DNA is TGCGCCAGCAGCTTGAACGGGAGTCCCTCCACCGGGGAGCTGTTTTTT. Its translation is CASSLNGSPSTGELFF.

The gene calls are TRBV2 and TRBJ2-1; no clear D. Trimming stripped 5 bases from V and 9 bases from J, with 8 bases between. CDR3 length equals 11 residues. Germline CDR1 reads SNHLY; CDR2 reads FYNNEI. The CDR3 DNA sequence: TGTGCCAGCAGTCTAAATAGTGAGCAGTTCTTC. Its translation: CASSLNSEQFF.

The chain recombines TRBV20-1 with TRBJ2-3; 15 bases match TRBD2. The V gene's germline CDR1 is DFQATT and CDR2 SNEGSKA (reference sequence). The CDR3 totals 17 residues. The ends lost 0 bases at V and 3 bases at J; junction bases unmatched: 4. The CDR3, as DNA: TGCAGTGCTAGAGATCCAGGGACTAGCGGGAGGACAGATACGCAGTATTTT. Translated: CSARDPGTSGRTDTQYF.